The 11 T cell receptor beta chains reported below all come from one sample, sequenced in a study of T cells expressing NK-cell markers. Each CDR3 protein gets one entry in TCRdb, which reprocessed the 5' RACE reads and gives no DNA. Its table records about 160,000 distinct CDR3 sequences. The sample was blood T cells: a sorted CD56 or NKG2C T cell subset, CD4+ or CD8+ T cells, or bulk PBMC T cells (not recorded which). The source of these receptors is a woman between 18 and 75 years old in good health.

This chain uses TRBV10-3 with TRBJ1-1. The CDR3 spans 14 residues. CDR1 is ENHRY and CDR2 is SYGVKD in the germline V gene. CDR3 in amino acids: CAISGDTMNTEAFF.

The chain carries TRBV20-1 and TRBJ1-2. The germline gives CDR1 DFQATT, CDR2 SNEGSKA (reference sequence). There are 13 residues in the CDR3. CDR3 in amino acids: CSARESGNPGYTF.

The chain recombines TRBV19 with TRBJ1-1. Germline V CDR1 and CDR2: LNHDA, SQIVND (reference sequence). This CDR3 is built from 16 residues. CDR3 loop: CASSISWEGDNLEAFF.

The rearrangement links TRBV4-2 to TRBJ2-3. CDR1 and CDR2 (germline): LGHNA, YNFKEQ. The CDR3 is 14 residues long. This CDR3 is CASSQDVRGDTQYF.

The CDR3 region is CSASLAGGPGETQYF. V and J are TRBV20-1 and TRBJ2-5; the D call of TRBD2 rests on TCRdb alone, since no DNA is present to check it. The CDR3 is 15 residues long. From germline, CDR1 is DFQATT and CDR2 SNEGSKA (reference sequence).

This chain joins TRBV27 and TRBJ2-6; the TRBD1 assignment by TCRdb is unverifiable without DNA. The CDR3 runs to 18 residues. Germline assignment: CDR1 MNHEY and CDR2 SMNVEV (reference sequence). The CDR3 here is CASSPGARRSSGANVLTF.

The V and J genes are TRBV25-1 and TRBJ1-2; TCRdb's assignment of TRBD1 cannot be checked, as there is no DNA. The germline V gene encodes CDR1 MGHDK and CDR2 SYGVNS. The CDR3 is 18 amino acids. The CDR3 sequence: CASSSPTGSDYFNYGYTF.

The chain couples TRBV6-1 to TRBJ2-1; TCRdb returns TRBD2, unconfirmable since there is no DNA. The CDR3 contains 15 residues. CDR1 is MNHNS and CDR2 is SASEGT in the germline V gene. CDR3 loop: CASGSGTSGNNEQFF.

The chain recombines TRBV5-1 with TRBJ2-1; TCRdb indicates TRBD2, and absent DNA this call remains unverified. The germline V gene encodes CDR1 SGHRS and CDR2 YFSETQ. CDR3 length equals 16 residues. CDR3 sequence reads: CASSAGLAGRGGEQFF.

The rearrangement uses TRBV20-1 and TRBJ1-2. Germline loops: CDR1 DFQATT, CDR2 SNEGSKA (reference sequence). CDR3 length equals 13 residues. The CDR3 is CSAREDLDYGYTF.

The chain couples TRBV5-1 to TRBJ2-7; TCRdb lists TRBD2, though no DNA is available to test this call. The length of the CDR3 is 13 residues. Germline CDR1 SGHRS, CDR2 YFSETQ. The CDR3 loop reads CASSLGETVEQYF. Combining the CDR3 with reference TRBV5-1 and TRBJ2-7 gives the whole variable domain KAGVTQTPRYLIKTRGQQVTLSCSPISGHRSVSWYQQTPGQGLQFLFEYFSETQRNKGNFPGRFSGRQFSNSRSEMNVSTLELGDSALYLCASSLGETVEQYFGPGTRLTVT.